This T cell receptor (beta chain) originates from a study of cytotoxic CD8 clonotypes in ibrutinib-treated CLL. At the level of the study: The group held roughly ten relapsed/refractory and under 16 treatment-naive patients, with fewer than 18 IGHV unmutated. Partial responders around 25, complete 2; roughly twelve progressed and about 14 stayed in remission by median approximately 64 months.

Sequencing used immunoSEQ multiplex PCR; TCRdb keeps in-frame clones, though not all of them. Here the sample spans 30,000 or so clones, roughly 60% being singletons. Points from the study as a whole: Clonality increased with ibrutinib response but returned toward baseline at progression. While tracking circulating CD8+ T-cell counts, baseline clonality exceeded that of age-matched healthy donors.

Points on this clone: Its specificity is unknown.

The starting material was PBMCs, obtained before ibrutinib treatment. This receptor was identified in a human donor with chronic lymphocytic leukemia.

CDR3 DNA: TGTGCCAGCAGCCGTCCGGGACAGGGAAAAAAAGATACGCAGTATTTT. Its protein is CASSRPGQGKKDTQYF. The rearrangement uses TRBV5-4 and TRBJ2-3, with 9 bases identical to TRBD1. The CDR3 is 16 amino acids. The germline V gene has CDR1 SGHNT and CDR2 YYREEE (reference sequence). Germline trimming cut 4 bases from V and 5 bases from J; bases unmatched to any gene: 11.